Below are 19 T cell receptor beta chains sequenced from a single sample in a study of T cell responses to AZD1222 COVID-19 vaccine. The method was immunoSEQ multiplex PCR; TCRdb's version includes in-frame clones alone and lacks a portion of them. This sample has 95,000 to 150,000 clones; around 89% occur once, and the top ten carry about 4.9%. The sequencing here drew on peripheral blood, taken on day 0 of AZD1222 vaccination. The receptors shown here come from an adult in good health.

V gene TRBV4-1 combines with J gene TRBJ1-2, with D maybe TRBD1 (6 bases). CDR3 length: 17 amino acids. Germline CDR1 MGHRA, CDR2 YSYEKL. The V and J ends lost 1 base and 0 bases respectively, with 15 bases between them. The CDR3 protein is CASSQGGRTDSNYGYTF. The CDR3 region has the DNA TGCGCCAGCAGCCAAGGGGGTCGGACAGATTCTAACTATGGCTACACCTTC.

This clone showed up just once. The V and J genes are TRBV7-9 and TRBJ2-7, with D hard to call. Between the trimmed V and J ends, which lost 2 bases and 4 bases, there was a span of 3 bases. The length of the CDR3 is 11 residues. Germline CDR1 is SEHNR and CDR2 is FQNEAQ (reference sequence). DNA for the CDR3: TGTGCCAGCAGCTTACAGTACGAGCAGTACTTC. This encodes CASSLQYEQYF.

Only one count was recorded for this clone. This chain links TRBV6-5 with TRBJ1-2; D may be TRBD1 (5 bases). Trimming stripped 7 bases from V and 2 bases from J, with 11 bases between. This CDR3 is built from 13 residues. From germline, CDR1 is MNHEY and CDR2 SVGAGI. CDR3 residues: CASNPGPNYGYTF. As DNA, the CDR3 is TGTGCCAGCAATCCGGGACCGAACTATGGCTACACCTTC.

This sequence joins TRBV19 and TRBJ1-4; TRBD1 is a possible D gene (6 bases). The CDR3 contains 15 residues. Per the germline V gene, CDR1 is LNHDA and CDR2 is SQIVND (reference sequence). Trimming removed 9 bases from V and 4 bases from J, with 18 bases in between. CDR3 sequence reads: CARPSRTDLNEKLFF. The CDR3 nucleotides read TGTGCCAGACCGTCCCGGACAGATCTTAATGAAAAACTGTTTTTT.

V and J are TRBV6-2 or TRBV6-3 and TRBJ1-3; D is ambiguous. The CDR3 is 15 amino acids. Trimming pared 2 bases from V and 0 bases from J, leaving 8 bases between. Germline V gene data show CDR1 as MNHEY and CDR2 as SVGEGT. As DNA, the CDR3 is TGTGCCAGCAGTTACCAGGAGACCTCTGGAAACACCATATATTTT. This codes for CASSYQETSGNTIYF.

This clone was observed once. The V and J genes are TRBV5-1 and TRBJ2-4, with 11 bases matching TRBD2. Looked up from germline, CDR1 is SGHRS and CDR2 is YFSETQ. The V and J ends lost 3 bases and 1 base, in that order; junction bases with no gene match: 0. The length of the CDR3 is 15 residues. The CDR3 here is CASSWTSGAKNIQYF. CDR3 coding DNA: TGCGCCAGCAGCTGGACTAGCGGGGCCAAAAACATTCAGTACTTC.

This chain links TRBV4-3 with TRBJ2-2; 12 bases align to TRBD2. This CDR3 has 16 residues. The ends lost 4 bases at V and 4 bases at J; junction bases unmatched: 4. CDR1 is LGHNA and CDR2 is YSLEER in the germline V gene. The CDR3 is CASSRLAGVPTGELFF. The CDR3 DNA sequence: TGCGCCAGCAGCCGACTAGCGGGGGTTCCCACCGGGGAGCTGTTTTTT.

The chain is built from TRBV4-3 and TRBJ1-2, with D unclear. V lost 0 bases to trimming and J lost 2 bases, with 7 bases between them. This CDR3 is 14 amino acids long. Germline V gene sequence: CDR1 LGHNA, CDR2 YSLEER. The CDR3 loop reads CASSQEWGNYGYTF. In DNA form, the CDR3 reads TGCGCCAGCAGCCAAGAGTGGGGAAACTATGGCTACACCTTC.

J is TRBJ2-1 and V is TRBV5-1; 7 bases are shared with TRBD2. After removal of 2 bases from V and 6 bases from J, the junction contained 5 bases not matched to a gene. CDR1 SGHRS and CDR2 YFSETQ come from the germline V gene. This CDR3 has 14 residues. This chain's CDR3 is CASSFGGTGNEQFF. Here the CDR3 DNA reads TGCGCCAGCAGCTTCGGGGGGACGGGCAATGAGCAGTTCTTC.

The chain is built from TRBV6-2 or TRBV6-3 and TRBJ1-6, with D uncertain. The CDR3 covers 17 residues. V lost 0 bases to trimming and J lost 16 bases, with 25 bases between them. Germline V gene data show CDR1 as MNHEY and CDR2 as SVGEGT. For the CDR3, the DNA is TGTGCCAGCAGTTACTCTTTATTACGTGAACTTAGGACTTCTCTCCACTTT. This encodes CASSYSLLRELRTSLHF.

The chain recombines TRBV5-1 with TRBJ2-3; 7 bases line up with TRBD1. Trimming at V came to 5 bases and at J to 2 bases, leaving 5 bases not matched to a gene. The CDR3 runs 14 residues. Germline CDR1 and CDR2: SGHRS and YFSETQ. In DNA, the CDR3 is TGCGCCAGCAGGACCGGGACAGCCACAGATACGCAGTATTTT. It is translated as CASRTGTATDTQYF.

The chain recombines TRBV12-3 or TRBV12-4 with TRBJ1-1; TRBD1 might be the D (6 bases). V lost 6 bases and J 5 bases, leaving 13 bases between the germline ends. There are 13 residues in the CDR3. CDR3 amino acids: CASRQTGRTEAFF. The CDR3 nucleotides are TGTGCCAGCAGGCAGACAGGAAGGACTGAAGCTTTCTTT.

This chain links TRBV7-9 with TRBJ1-1; D might be TRBD1 (6 bases). Germline assignment: CDR1 SEHNR and CDR2 FQNEAQ (reference sequence). V lost 7 bases and J 5 bases, leaving 14 bases between the germline ends. The CDR3 runs to 13 residues. CDR3 sequence reads: CASTFEGGTEAFF. In DNA, the CDR3 is TGTGCCAGCACCTTCGAGGGGGGGACTGAAGCTTTCTTT.

The CDR3 nucleotides read TGCAGCGTTAAGGGACAGGAGTACGAGCAGTACTTC. Protein sequence: CSVKGQEYEQYF. V usage is TRBV29-1 and J usage is TRBJ2-7; 8 bases line up with TRBD1. J lost 4 bases, V lost 5 bases, and 4 bases had no gene match. The germline CDR1 and CDR2 sequences are SQVTM and ANQGSEA. The CDR3 sequence is 12 residues long.

This rearrangement joins TRBV9 to TRBJ1-6, with D hard to call. This CDR3 is built from 14 residues. The germline gives CDR1 SGDLS, CDR2 YYNGEE. Trimming pared 2 bases from V and 7 bases from J, leaving 10 bases between. The CDR3 DNA reads TGTGCCAGCAGCGTTTTCCTCGAGAATTCACCCCTCCACTTT. It translates to CASSVFLENSPLHF.

The V gene is TRBV12-3 or TRBV12-4, the J gene TRBJ2-7; D not certain. Trimming pared 5 bases from V and 6 bases from J, leaving 14 bases between. This CDR3 has 13 amino acids. CDR3: CASSLLGSPEQYF. As DNA, the CDR3 is TGTGCCAGCAGTCTTCTGGGTAGTCCCGAGCAGTACTTC.

The table lists this clone with a count of one. J is TRBJ2-1 and V is TRBV19, with no clear D. Germline values: CDR1 LNHDA, CDR2 SQIVND (reference sequence). The CDR3 runs to 11 residues. V lost 9 bases, J lost 7 bases, and 10 bases lay in between. CDR3 region: CASHGGNEQFF. The DNA of the CDR3 is TGTGCCAGCCATGGCGGTAATGAGCAGTTCTTC.

The CDR3 is CASSYSWTANQPQHF. CDR3 bases: TGTGCCAGCAGTTACTCATGGACAGCGAATCAGCCCCAGCATTTT. The rearrangement uses TRBV6-5 and TRBJ1-5; perhaps TRBD1 as D (6 bases). The CDR3 totals 15 residues. V was pared by 0 bases and J by 4 bases, with 10 bases between. Germline V CDR1 and CDR2: MNHEY, SVGAGI.

There are a few counts of this clone. CDR3 sequence: CASSAEQGNTEAFF. The CDR3 DNA follows: TGTGCCAGCAGCGCAGAACAGGGAAACACTGAAGCTTTCTTT. This chain connects TRBV5-4 to TRBJ1-1; D perhaps matches TRBD1 (6 bases). The CDR3 length is 14 residues. The V and J ends lost 4 bases and 2 bases respectively, with 12 bases between them. Germline loops: CDR1 SGHNT, CDR2 YYREEE (reference sequence).